Each of the 18 T cell receptor beta chains below was sequenced from the same sample in a study of vaccination effects on CD4 cells after COVID-19. These TCRs are of unknown antigen specificity. Expansion with viral peptide pools was applied to antigen-specific CD4+ T cells by the ViraFEST assay prior to sequencing. Culture proceeded for approximately 10 days, and CD4+ T cells were then isolated. Between March and December 2020, the person had a SARS-CoV-2 infection that PCR confirmed. TCRdb keeps only in-frame clones here, not all; method: immunoSEQ multiplex PCR. The sample lists about 33,000 clones; about 78% were seen once. This specimen was CD4+ T cells from PBMCs cultured with HCoV-NL63 spike peptides, taken before COVID-19 vaccination. These receptors all stem from a human donor who had a prior SARS-CoV-2 infection.

CDR3 residues: CSVGQHMAPNTGELFF. For the CDR3, the DNA is TGCAGCGTTGGGCAACATATGGCTCCGAACACCGGGGAGCTGTTTTTT. This chain joins TRBV29-1 and TRBJ2-2, with no clear D. Germline assignment: CDR1 SQVTM and CDR2 ANQGSEA. Trimming stripped 4 bases from V and 0 bases from J, with 15 bases between. The CDR3 contains 16 residues.

The rearrangement joins TRBV15 to TRBJ2-7; D unclear. V was trimmed by 3 bases and J by 5 bases, leaving 11 bases between them. CDR1 is LNHNV, CDR2 YYDKDF, per germline (reference sequence). The CDR3 has 13 amino acids. CDR3 sequence reads: CATSRDYSNEQYF. The CDR3 DNA reads TGTGCCACCAGCAGGGATTATTCCAACGAGCAGTACTTC.

This clone was counted only a few times. The J gene is TRBJ1-2, the V gene TRBV18; 7 bases fit TRBD1. The CDR3 has 15 residues. Germline values: CDR1 KGHSH, CDR2 LQKENI. With 0 bases clipped from V and 4 bases from J, the junction kept 5 bases outside the gene matches. Written as DNA, the CDR3 is TGTGCCAGCTCACCACCGGGACAGACACTCTATGGCTACACCTTC. It translates to CASSPPGQTLYGYTF.

This clone appeared a few times. This chain uses TRBV7-2 with TRBJ2-4, with D possibly matching TRBD2 (6 bases). Trimming took off 4 bases at V and 8 bases at J, with 12 bases between the two ends. The CDR3 length is 13 residues. Germline-derived CDR1 and CDR2 are SGHTA and FQGNSA. The CDR3 coding sequence is TGTGCCAGCAGCTACGGGGGTGGAGACATTCAGTACTTC. Encoded protein: CASSYGGGDIQYF.

The chain employs TRBV5-1 and TRBJ2-7; D gene unclear. This CDR3 is built from 15 residues. V was clipped by 0 bases and J by 2 bases, with 12 bases between them. The germline CDR1 and CDR2 sequences are SGHRS and YFSETQ. CDR3 sequence (DNA): TGCGCCAGCAGCTTGGAACAGCTAGATACCTACGAGCAGTACTTC. It is translated as CASSLEQLDTYEQYF. The variable domain in full, with the rest retrieved from reference TRBV5-1 and TRBJ2-7, is KAGVTQTPRYLIKTRGQQVTLSCSPISGHRSVSWYQQTPGQGLQFLFEYFSETQRNKGNFPGRFSGRQFSNSRSEMNVSTLELGDSALYLCASSLEQLDTYEQYFGPGTRLTVT.

This clone was seen a few times. This rearrangement joins TRBV5-5 to TRBJ1-5; TRBD1 might be the D (6 bases). The CDR3 covers 13 residues. V lost 5 bases and J lost 7, with 13 bases in between. The germline V gene has CDR1 SGHKS and CDR2 YYEKEE (reference sequence). The CDR3 sequence: CASSLSRGQPQHF. CDR3 DNA sequence: TGTGCCAGCAGTTTGAGTAGGGGGCAGCCCCAGCATTTT.

V gene TRBV28 combines with J gene TRBJ2-3; D possibly matches TRBD1 or TRBD2 (5 bases each). This CDR3 has 13 amino acids. V gave up 8 bases and J gave up 6 bases, with 15 bases separating them. Germline CDR1 MDHEN, CDR2 SYDVKM. CDR3 coding DNA: TGTGCCAGCGGATTCAGGGACCGGGATACGCAGTATTTT. This codes for CASGFRDRDTQYF.

The V and J genes are TRBV4-2 and TRBJ2-5; D uncertain. Germline CDR1 reads LGHNA; CDR2 reads YNFKEQ. Trimming pared 2 bases from V and 3 bases from J, leaving 13 bases between. This CDR3 has 15 amino acids. CDR3 DNA: TGTGCCAGCAGCCAACGCTACCTTGGGGAAGAGACCCAGTACTTC. Its protein is CASSQRYLGEETQYF.

Concerning this clone itself: One end of the junction varies from germline; a read error may be responsible. The chain carries TRBV7-7 and TRBJ1-1; D may be TRBD1 (6 bases). CDR1 is SSHAT, CDR2 FNYEAQ, per germline (reference sequence). CDR3 length: 17 residues. DNA for the CDR3: TGTGCTAGCAGCTCCCGACAGGAAAGGTCCGTGAACACTGAAGCTTTCTTT. Translating it yields CASSSRQERSVNTEAFF.

The CDR3: CASSSRGIPYGYTF. The CDR3 coding sequence is TGTGCCAGCAGCTCCAGGGGAATCCCTTACGGCTACACCTTC. The chain is built from TRBV13 and TRBJ1-2; D may be TRBD1 (6 bases). CDR3 size: 14 residues. The V and J ends lost 4 bases and 8 bases respectively, with 17 bases between them. Germline V lookup: CDR1 PRHDT, CDR2 FYEKMQ (reference sequence).

The V and J genes are TRBV11-3 and TRBJ1-1, with 11 positions matching TRBD1. The CDR3 contains 15 residues. Losses at the gene ends were 1 base for V and 7 bases for J; bases not matched to a gene: 5. Germline CDR1 reads SGHNT; CDR2 reads YENEEA. CDR3 coding DNA: TGTGCCAGCAGCTTAGGTGGGACAGGGGGAGGTGAAGCTTTCTTT. It translates to CASSLGGTGGGEAFF.

V gene TRBV11-2 combines with J gene TRBJ1-3; a possible D gene is TRBD1 (5 bases). The V end was cut by 2 bases, the J end by 3 bases, with 11 bases between. The CDR3 contains 15 residues. Germline V CDR1 and CDR2: SGHAT, FQNNGV. CDR3 protein: CASSLYGGGGNTIYF. The CDR3 nucleotides read TGTGCCAGCAGCTTATATGGGGGAGGTGGAAACACCATATATTTT.

The V and J genes are TRBV2 and TRBJ1-2; D unresolved. CDR1 is SNHLY and CDR2 is FYNNEI in the germline V gene. The CDR3 is 13 amino acids. V gave up 7 bases and J gave up 7 bases, with 16 bases separating them. DNA of the CDR3: TGTGCCAGCACCACAGACCGGCCCCTTGGCTACACCTTC. It encodes CASTTDRPLGYTF.

The V call is TRBV5-1, the J call TRBJ2-5; TRBD2 might be the D (5 bases). The V end was cut by 4 bases, the J end by 3 bases, with 16 bases between. The germline gives CDR1 SGHRS, CDR2 YFSETQ. The CDR3 has 15 residues. The CDR3 region has the DNA TGCGCCAGCAGCCAAAGCCCGGGGAACGAAGAGACCCAGTACTTC. It encodes CASSQSPGNEETQYF.

The V and J genes are TRBV29-1 and TRBJ2-5; the D gene could be TRBD1 or TRBD2 (7 bases each). The V gene's germline CDR1 is SQVTM and CDR2 ANQGSEA. CDR3 length equals 14 residues. The CDR3 region has the DNA TGCACTACCTCAAGGGAGGGGGCACAAGAGACCCAGTACTTC. This codes for CTTSREGAQETQYF.

The chain carries TRBV4-2 and TRBJ1-4, with a weak D call TRBD1 (5 bases). The CDR3 has 13 residues. Germline CDR1 is LGHNA and CDR2 is YNFKEQ. V was cut by 0 bases and J by 7 bases, with 6 bases left in between. The DNA for the CDR3 is TGTGCCAGCAGCCAAGAAGGGGTTGAAAAACTGTTTTTT. Residues: CASSQEGVEKLFF.

The V call is TRBV5-1, the J call TRBJ2-7, with D maybe TRBD2 (5 bases). Between the trimmed V and J ends, which lost 4 bases and 4 bases, there was a span of 18 bases. The CDR3 extends over 15 amino acids. Germline CDR1 reads SGHRS; CDR2 reads YFSETQ. The CDR3 bases are TGCGCCAGCAGCCCAGCCGCCGGGGAATTATACGAGCAGTACTTC. Translation: CASSPAAGELYEQYF.

This chain joins TRBV5-1 and TRBJ1-2; 8 bases are a match to TRBD1. Per the germline V gene, CDR1 is SGHRS and CDR2 is YFSETQ. This CDR3 spans 15 amino acids. V lost 0 bases and J lost 4; bases outside the gene matches: 5. In nucleotides, the CDR3 is TGCGCCAGCAGCTTGGGGTCAGGGGGCGGCTATGGCTACACCTTC. Protein sequence: CASSLGSGGGYGYTF. Drawing the rest from reference TRBV5-1 and TRBJ1-2, the complete variable domain is KAGVTQTPRYLIKTRGQQVTLSCSPISGHRSVSWYQQTPGQGLQFLFEYFSETQRNKGNFPGRFSGRQFSNSRSEMNVSTLELGDSALYLCASSLGSGGGYGYTFGSGTRLTVV.